This T cell receptor beta chain originates from a study of cytomegalovirus exposure and HLA in healthy donors. Study observations and caveats: Indistinguishable V segments, including TRBV6-2 and TRBV6-3, were excluded. Earlier analysis yielded a pattern in which most TCR beta V segments were productive about 87% or about 30% of the time. In vitro data verified three CMV-associated chains as specific for CMV antigens.

The study sampled nominally healthy donors, though unrecorded immune exposures were likely. Researchers ran the PCR with 60 Vbeta and 13 Jbeta primers. The method was immunoSEQ multiplex PCR; TCRdb's version includes in-frame clones alone and lacks a portion of them. The data hold 97,000 or so clones, with 70% to 80% observed a single time. V trimming: 5 bases; J trimming: 6 bases; junction bases outside the gene matches: 17. Germline V lookup: CDR1 LNHDA, CDR2 SQIVND (reference sequence). The CDR3 is 18 amino acids. A remark on this clone: Antigen: not known.

This receptor was taken from a male donor in good health and CMV-seropositive. The chain combines TRBV19 with TRBJ2-3; TRBD2 matches at 10 bases. Sequenced: PBMCs. The chain's CDR3 is CASSVGLAQGPLADTQYF. The CDR3 DNA sequence: TGTGCCAGTAGTGTGGGACTAGCGCAGGGTCCTTTAGCGGATACGCAGTATTTT.